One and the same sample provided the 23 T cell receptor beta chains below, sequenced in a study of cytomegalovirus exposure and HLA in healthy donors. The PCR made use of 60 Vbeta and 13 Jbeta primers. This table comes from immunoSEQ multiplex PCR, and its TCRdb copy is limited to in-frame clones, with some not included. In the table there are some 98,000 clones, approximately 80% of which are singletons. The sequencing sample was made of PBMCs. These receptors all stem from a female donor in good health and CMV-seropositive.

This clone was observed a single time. The CDR3 region has the DNA TGTGCCAGCAGTACTTCTCCGGGACTAGCGGGATTTCGAGAGACCCAGTACTTC. Translation: CASSTSPGLAGFRETQYF. The rearrangement uses TRBV28 and TRBJ2-5, with 13 bases that match TRBD2. Germline CDR1 MDHEN, CDR2 SYDVKM. This CDR3 contains 18 residues. With 5 bases clipped from V and 4 bases from J, the junction kept 13 bases outside the gene matches. The full variable domain, completed using reference TRBV28 and TRBJ2-5, is DVKVTQSSRYLVKRTGEKVFLECVQDMDHENMFWYRQDPGLGLRLIYFSYDVKMKEKGDIPEGYSVSREKKERFSLILESASTNQTSMYLCASSTSPGLAGFRETQYFGPGTRLLVL.

The chain's CDR3 is CSVDSYNEQFF. The CDR3 coding sequence is TGCAGCGTTGACAGTTACAATGAGCAGTTCTTC. The chain uses TRBV29-1 and TRBJ2-1; D call uncertain. The germline gives CDR1 SQVTM, CDR2 ANQGSEA. V lost 3 bases and J lost 4, with 4 bases in between. This CDR3 comprises 11 residues.

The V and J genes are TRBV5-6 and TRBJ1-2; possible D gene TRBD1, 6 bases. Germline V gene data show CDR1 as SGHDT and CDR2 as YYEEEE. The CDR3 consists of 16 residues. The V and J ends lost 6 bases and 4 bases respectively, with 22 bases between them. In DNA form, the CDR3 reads TGTGCCAGCACCCAGCTCCCGACAGGCGGATTCTATGGCTACACCTTC. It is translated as CASTQLPTGGFYGYTF.

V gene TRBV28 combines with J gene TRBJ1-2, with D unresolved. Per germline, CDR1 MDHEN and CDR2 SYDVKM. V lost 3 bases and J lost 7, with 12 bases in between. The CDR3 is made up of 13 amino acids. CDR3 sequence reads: CASSFGRLGGYTF. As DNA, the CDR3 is TGTGCCAGCAGTTTCGGCCGTCTAGGTGGCTACACCTTC.

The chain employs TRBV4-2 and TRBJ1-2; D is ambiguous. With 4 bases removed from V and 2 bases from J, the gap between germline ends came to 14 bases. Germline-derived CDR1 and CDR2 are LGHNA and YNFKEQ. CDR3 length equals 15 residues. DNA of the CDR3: TGTGCCAGCAGCCCAGAAGGCAGGAACAACTATGGCTACACCTTC. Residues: CASSPEGRNNYGYTF.

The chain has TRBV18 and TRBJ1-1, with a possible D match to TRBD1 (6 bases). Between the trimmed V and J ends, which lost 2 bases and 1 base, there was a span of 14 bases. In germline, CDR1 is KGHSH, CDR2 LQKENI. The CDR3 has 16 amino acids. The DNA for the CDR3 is TGTGCCAGCTCACCAGCGGCAGGGGTTAAGAACACTGAAGCTTTCTTT. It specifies CASSPAAGVKNTEAFF.

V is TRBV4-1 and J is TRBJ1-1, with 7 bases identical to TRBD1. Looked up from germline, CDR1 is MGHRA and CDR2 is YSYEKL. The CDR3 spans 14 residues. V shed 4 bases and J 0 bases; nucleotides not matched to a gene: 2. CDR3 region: CASSRTGVNTEAFF. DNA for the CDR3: TGCGCCAGCAGCCGGACAGGAGTGAACACTGAAGCTTTCTTT.

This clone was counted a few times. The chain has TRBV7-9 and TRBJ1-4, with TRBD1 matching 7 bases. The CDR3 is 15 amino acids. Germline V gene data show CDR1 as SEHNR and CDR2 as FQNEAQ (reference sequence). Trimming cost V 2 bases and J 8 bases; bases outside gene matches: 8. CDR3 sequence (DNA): TGTGCCAGCAGCTTAACCGGGACAGAGGAGGAAAAACTGTTTTTT. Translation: CASSLTGTEEEKLFF.

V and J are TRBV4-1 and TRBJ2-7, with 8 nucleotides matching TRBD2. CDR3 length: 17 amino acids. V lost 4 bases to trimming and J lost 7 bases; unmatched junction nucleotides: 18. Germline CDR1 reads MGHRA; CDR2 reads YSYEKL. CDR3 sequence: CASSLQPRVAGLSEQYF. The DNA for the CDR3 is TGCGCCAGCAGCCTACAACCCCGGGTAGCGGGGCTGAGTGAGCAGTACTTC.

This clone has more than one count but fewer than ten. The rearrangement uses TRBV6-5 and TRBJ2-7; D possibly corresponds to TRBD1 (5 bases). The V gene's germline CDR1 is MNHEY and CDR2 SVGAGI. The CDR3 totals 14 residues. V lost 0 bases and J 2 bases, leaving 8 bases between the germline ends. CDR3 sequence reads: CASSYSSGPYEQYF. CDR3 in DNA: TGTGCCAGCAGTTACTCGTCAGGGCCCTACGAGCAGTACTTC.

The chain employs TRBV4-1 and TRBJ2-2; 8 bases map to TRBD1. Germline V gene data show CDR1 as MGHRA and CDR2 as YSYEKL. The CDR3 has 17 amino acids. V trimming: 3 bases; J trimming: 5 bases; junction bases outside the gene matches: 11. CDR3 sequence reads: CASSQRPRQGRTGELFF. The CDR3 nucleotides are TGCGCCAGCAGCCAGCGGCCCCGACAGGGGAGGACCGGGGAGCTGTTTTTT.

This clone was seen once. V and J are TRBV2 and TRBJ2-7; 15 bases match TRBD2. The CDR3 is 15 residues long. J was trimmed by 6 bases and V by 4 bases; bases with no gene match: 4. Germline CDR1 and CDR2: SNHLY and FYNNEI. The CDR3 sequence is CASSGTSGGAGEQYF. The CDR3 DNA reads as TGTGCCAGCAGTGGGACTAGCGGGGGGGCGGGCGAGCAGTACTTC.

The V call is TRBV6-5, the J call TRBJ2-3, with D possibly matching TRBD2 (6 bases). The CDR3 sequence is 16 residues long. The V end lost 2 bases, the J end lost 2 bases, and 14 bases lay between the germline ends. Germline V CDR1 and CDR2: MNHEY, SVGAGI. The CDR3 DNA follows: TGTGCCAGCAGTTACGAGGAGGGACCATACACAGATACGCAGTATTTT. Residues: CASSYEEGPYTDTQYF.

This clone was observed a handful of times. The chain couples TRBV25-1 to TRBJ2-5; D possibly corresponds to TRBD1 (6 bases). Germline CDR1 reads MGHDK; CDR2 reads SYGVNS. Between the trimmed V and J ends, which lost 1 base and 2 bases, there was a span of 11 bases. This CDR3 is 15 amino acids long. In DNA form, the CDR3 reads TGTGCCAGCAGTGAATGGGAAGGGGGACAAGAGACCCAGTACTTC. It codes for CASSEWEGGQETQYF.

The CDR3: CASSFGGGPSYEQYF. DNA of the CDR3: TGTGCCAGCAGCTTCGGCGGGGGGCCTTCCTACGAGCAGTACTTC. The chain combines TRBV11-2 with TRBJ2-7, with TRBD2 matching 8 bases. Germline V lookup: CDR1 SGHAT, CDR2 FQNNGV. The V and J ends lost 3 bases and 1 base, in that order; junction bases with no gene match: 5. The CDR3 runs 15 residues.

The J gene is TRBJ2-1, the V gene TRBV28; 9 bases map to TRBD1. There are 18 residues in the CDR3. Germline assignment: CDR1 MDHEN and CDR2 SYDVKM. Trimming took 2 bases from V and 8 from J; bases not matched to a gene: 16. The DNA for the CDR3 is TGTGCCAGCAGTTTAGGAGGGACAGGGCCGTTAGGCTTGTATGAGCAGTTCTTC. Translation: CASSLGGTGPLGLYEQFF.

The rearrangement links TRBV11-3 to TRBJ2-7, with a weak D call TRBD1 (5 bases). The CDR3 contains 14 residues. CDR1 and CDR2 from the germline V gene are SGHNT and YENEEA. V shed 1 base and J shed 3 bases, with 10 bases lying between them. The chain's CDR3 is CASSLGWGSYEQYF. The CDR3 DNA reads TGTGCCAGCAGCTTAGGCTGGGGCAGCTACGAGCAGTACTTC.

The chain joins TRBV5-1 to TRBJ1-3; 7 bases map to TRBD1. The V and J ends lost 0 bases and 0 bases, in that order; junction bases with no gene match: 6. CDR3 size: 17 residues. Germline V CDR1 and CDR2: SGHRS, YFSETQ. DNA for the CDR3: TGCGCCAGCAGCTTGGCCGGGACAGCTGGCTCTGGAAACACCATATATTTT. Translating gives CASSLAGTAGSGNTIYF.

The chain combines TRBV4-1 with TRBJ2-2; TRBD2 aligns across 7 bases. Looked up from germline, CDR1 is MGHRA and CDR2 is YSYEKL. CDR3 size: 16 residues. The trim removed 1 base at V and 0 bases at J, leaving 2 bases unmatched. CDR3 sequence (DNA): TGCGCCAGCAGCCAAGCGAGCGGGGCGAACACCGGGGAGCTGTTTTTT. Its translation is CASSQASGANTGELFF.

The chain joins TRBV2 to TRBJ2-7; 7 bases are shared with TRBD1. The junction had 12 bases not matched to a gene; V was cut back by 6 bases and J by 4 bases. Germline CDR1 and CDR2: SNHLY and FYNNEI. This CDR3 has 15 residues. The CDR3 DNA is TGTGCCAGCAGACTGGAAGGGACAGAGATGTACGAGCAGTACTTC. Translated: CASRLEGTEMYEQYF. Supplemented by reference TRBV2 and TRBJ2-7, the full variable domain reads EPEVTQTPSHQVTQMGQEVILRCVPISNHLYFYWYRQILGQKVEFLVSFYNNEISEKSEIFDDQFSVERPDGSNFTLKIRSTKLEDSAMYFCASRLEGTEMYEQYFGPGTRLTVT.

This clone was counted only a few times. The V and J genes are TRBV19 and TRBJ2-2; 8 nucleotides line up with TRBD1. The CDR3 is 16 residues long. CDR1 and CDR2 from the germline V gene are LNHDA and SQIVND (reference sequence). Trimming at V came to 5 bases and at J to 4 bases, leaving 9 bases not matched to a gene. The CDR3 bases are TGTGCCAGTAGTTCCAGGGGGCCGGTGGGCACCGGGGAGCTGTTTTTT. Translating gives CASSSRGPVGTGELFF. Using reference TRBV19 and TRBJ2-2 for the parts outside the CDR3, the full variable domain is DGGITQSPKYLFRKEGQNVTLSCEQNLNHDAMYWYRQDPGQGLRLIYYSQIVNDFQKGDIAEGYSVSREKKESFPLTVTSAQKNPTAFYLCASSSRGPVGTGELFFGEGSRLTVL.

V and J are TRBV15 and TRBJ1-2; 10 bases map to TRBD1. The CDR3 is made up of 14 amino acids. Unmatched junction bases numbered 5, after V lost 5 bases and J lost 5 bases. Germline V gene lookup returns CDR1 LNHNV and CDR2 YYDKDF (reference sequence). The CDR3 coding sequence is TGTGCCACCAGCCGGGACAGGGGTCAATATGGCTACACCTTC. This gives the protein CATSRDRGQYGYTF.

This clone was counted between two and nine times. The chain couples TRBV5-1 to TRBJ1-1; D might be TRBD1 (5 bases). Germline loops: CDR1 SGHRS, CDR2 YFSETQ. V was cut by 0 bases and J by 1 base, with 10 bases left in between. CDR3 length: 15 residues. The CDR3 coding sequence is TGCGCCAGCAGCTTGGAAACACAGGCGAACACTGAAGCTTTCTTT. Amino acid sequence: CASSLETQANTEAFF.